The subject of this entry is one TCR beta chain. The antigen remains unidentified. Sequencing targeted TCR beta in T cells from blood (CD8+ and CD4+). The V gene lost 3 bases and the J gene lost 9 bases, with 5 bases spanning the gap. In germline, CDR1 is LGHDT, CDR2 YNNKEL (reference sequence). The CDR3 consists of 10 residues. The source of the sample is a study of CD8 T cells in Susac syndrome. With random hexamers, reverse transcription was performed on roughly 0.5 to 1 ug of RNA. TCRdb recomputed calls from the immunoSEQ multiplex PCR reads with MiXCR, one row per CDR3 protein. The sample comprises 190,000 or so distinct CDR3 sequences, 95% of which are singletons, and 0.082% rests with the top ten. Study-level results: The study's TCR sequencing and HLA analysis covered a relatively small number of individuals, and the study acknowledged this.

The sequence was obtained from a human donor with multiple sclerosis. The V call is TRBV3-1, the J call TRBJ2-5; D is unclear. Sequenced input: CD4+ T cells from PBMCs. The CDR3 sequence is CASSQVAQYF. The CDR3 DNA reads TGTGCCAGCAGCCAGGTGGCCCAGTACTTC.